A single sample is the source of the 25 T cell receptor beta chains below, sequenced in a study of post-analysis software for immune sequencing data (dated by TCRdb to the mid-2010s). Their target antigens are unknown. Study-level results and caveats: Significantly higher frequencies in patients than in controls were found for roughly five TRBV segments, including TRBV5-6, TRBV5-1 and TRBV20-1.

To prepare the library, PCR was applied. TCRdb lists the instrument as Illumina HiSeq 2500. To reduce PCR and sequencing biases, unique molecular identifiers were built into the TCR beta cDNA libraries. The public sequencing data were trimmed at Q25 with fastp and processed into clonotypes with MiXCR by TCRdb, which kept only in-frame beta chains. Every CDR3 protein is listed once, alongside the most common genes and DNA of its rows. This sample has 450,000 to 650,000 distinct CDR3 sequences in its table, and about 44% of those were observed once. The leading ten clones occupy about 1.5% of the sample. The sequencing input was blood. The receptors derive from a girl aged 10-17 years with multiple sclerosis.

The CDR3 region is CASSPDRGRYGYTF. Written as DNA, the CDR3 is TGTGCCAGCAGTCCGGACAGGGGGCGATATGGCTACACCTTC. J is TRBJ1-2 and V is TRBV12-3 or TRBV12-4; the match to TRBD1 covers 11 bases. With 5 bases clipped from V and 5 bases from J, the junction kept 4 bases outside the gene matches. The CDR3 is 14 amino acids.

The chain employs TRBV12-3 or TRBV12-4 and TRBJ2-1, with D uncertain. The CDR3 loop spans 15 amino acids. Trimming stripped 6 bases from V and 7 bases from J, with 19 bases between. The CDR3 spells CASSLLAAGKNEQFF. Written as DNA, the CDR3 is TGTGCCAGCAGCCTACTGGCGGCAGGTAAAAATGAGCAGTTCTTC.

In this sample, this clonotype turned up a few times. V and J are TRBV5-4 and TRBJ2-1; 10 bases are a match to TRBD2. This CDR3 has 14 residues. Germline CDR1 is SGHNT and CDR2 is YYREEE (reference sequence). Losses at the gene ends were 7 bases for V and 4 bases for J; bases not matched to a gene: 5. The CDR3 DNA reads TGTGCCAGCGATATAGCGGGAGGATACAATGAGCAGTTCTTC. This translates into CASDIAGGYNEQFF.

For the CDR3, the DNA is TGTGCCACCAGTGACACCTTGACTAGCGGGAGCACAGATACGCAGTATTTT. It yields the protein CATSDTLTSGSTDTQYF. The chain employs TRBV24-1 and TRBJ2-3; 10 nucleotides match TRBD2. This CDR3 is 17 amino acids long. Germline lookup yields CDR1 KGHDR and CDR2 SFDVKD. V lost 4 bases, J lost 0 bases, and 6 bases stayed unmatched.

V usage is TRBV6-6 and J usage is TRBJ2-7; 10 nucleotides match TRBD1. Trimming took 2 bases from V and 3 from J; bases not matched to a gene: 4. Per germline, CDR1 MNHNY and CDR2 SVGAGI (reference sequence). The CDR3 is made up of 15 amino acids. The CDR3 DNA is TGTGCCAGCAGTTACGAGGGACAGGGGAACTACGAGCAGTACTTC. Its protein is CASSYEGQGNYEQYF.

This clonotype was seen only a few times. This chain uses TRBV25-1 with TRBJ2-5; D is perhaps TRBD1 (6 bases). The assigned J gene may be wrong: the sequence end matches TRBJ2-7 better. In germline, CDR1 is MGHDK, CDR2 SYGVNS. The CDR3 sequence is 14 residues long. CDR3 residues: CASSESGRGYEQYF. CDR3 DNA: TGTGCCAGCAGTGAATCGGGCAGGGGTTACGAGCAGTACTTC.

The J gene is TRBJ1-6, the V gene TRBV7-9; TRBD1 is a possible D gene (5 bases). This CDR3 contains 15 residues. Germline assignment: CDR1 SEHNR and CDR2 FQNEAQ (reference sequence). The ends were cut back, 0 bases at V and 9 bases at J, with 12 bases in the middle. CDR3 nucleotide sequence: TGTGCCAGCAGCTTAGCGGAAGGGGTAGGTTCACCCCTCCACTTT. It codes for CASSLAEGVGSPLHF. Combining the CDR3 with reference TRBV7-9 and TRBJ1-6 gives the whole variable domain DTGVSQNPRHKITKRGQNVTFRCDPISEHNRLYWYRQTLGQGPEFLTYFQNEAQLEKSRLLSDRFSAERPKGSFSTLEIQRTEQGDSAMYLCASSLAEGVGSPLHFGNGTRLTVT.

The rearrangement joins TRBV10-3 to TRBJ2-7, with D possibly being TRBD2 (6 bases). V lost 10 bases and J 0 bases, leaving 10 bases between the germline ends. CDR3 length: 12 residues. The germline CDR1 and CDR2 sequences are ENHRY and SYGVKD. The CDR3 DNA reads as TGTGCCACCACCGGGAGCTCCTACGAGCAGTACTTC. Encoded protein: CATTGSSYEQYF.

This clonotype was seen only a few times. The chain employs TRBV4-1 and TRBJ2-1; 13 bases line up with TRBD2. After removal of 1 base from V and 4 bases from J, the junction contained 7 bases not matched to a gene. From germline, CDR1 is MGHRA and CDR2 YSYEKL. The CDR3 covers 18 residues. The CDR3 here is CASSQGLAGGLLYNEQFF. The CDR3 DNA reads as TGCGCCAGCAGCCAAGGACTAGCGGGGGGTCTATTATACAATGAGCAGTTCTTC.

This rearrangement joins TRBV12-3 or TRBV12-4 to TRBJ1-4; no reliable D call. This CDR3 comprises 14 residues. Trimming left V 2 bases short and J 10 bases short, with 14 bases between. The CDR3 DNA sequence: TGTGCCAGCAGTTTATTGCCCGCAGGAAGAAAACTGTTTTTT. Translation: CASSLLPAGRKLFF.

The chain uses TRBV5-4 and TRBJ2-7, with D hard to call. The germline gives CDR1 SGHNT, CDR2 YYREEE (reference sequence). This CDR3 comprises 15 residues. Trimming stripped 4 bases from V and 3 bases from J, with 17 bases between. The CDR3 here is CASSTGPTLDYEQYF. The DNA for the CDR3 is TGTGCCAGCAGCACGGGCCCAACTCTTGACTACGAGCAGTACTTC. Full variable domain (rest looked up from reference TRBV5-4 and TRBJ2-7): ETGVTQSPTHLIKTRGQQVTLRCSSQSGHNTVSWYQQALGQGPQFIFQYYREEENGRGNFPPRFSGLQFPNYSSELNVNALELDDSALYLCASSTGPTLDYEQYFGPGTRLTVT.

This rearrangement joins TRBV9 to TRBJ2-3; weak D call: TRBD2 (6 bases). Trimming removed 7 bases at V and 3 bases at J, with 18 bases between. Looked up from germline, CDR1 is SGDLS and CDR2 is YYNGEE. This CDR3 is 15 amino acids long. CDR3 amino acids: CASENGGGGTDTQYF. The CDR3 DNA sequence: TGTGCCAGCGAGAACGGCGGTGGAGGGACAGATACGCAGTATTTT.

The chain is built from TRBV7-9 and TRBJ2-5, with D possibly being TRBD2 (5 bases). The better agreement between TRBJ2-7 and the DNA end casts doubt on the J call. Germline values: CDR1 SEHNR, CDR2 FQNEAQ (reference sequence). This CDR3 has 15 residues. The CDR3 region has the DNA TGTGCCAGCAGCCCCCGAGGCGGACTCTTTTACGAGCAGTACTTC. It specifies CASSPRGGLFYEQYF.

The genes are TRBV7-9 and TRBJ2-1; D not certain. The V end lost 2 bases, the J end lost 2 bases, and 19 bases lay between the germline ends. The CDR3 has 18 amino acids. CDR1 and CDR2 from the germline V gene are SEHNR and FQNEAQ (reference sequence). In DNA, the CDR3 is TGTGCCAGCAGCTTATTCCCCACAGACTTAAGGACCTACAATGAGCAGTTCTTC. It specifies CASSLFPTDLRTYNEQFF.

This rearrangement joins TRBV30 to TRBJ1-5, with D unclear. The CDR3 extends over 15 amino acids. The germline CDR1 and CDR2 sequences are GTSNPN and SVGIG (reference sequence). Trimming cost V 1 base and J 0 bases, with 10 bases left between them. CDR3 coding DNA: TGTGCCTGGAGTGAAGGGCTGATTAGCAATCAGCCCCAGCATTTT. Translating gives CAWSEGLISNQPQHF.

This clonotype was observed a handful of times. CDR3 sequence: CASSGLAGENEQYF. CDR3 in DNA: TGTGCCAGCAGTGGACTAGCGGGAGAGAACGAGCAGTACTTC. The genes are TRBV6-1 and TRBJ2-7; 12 bases match TRBD2. In germline, CDR1 is MNHNS, CDR2 SASEGT. The CDR3 length is 14 residues. V shed 4 bases, J shed 5 bases, and the junction held 3 bases outside the gene matches.

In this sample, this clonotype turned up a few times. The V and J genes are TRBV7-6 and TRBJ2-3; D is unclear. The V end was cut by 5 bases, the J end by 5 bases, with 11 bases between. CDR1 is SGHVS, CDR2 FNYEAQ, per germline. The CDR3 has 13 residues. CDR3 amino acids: CASSPGLGDTQYF. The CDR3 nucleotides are TGTGCCAGCAGCCCCGGGTTAGGAGATACGCAGTATTTT. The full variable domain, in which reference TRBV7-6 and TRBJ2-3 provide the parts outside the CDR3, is GAGVSQSPRYKVTKRGQDVALRCDPISGHVSLYWYRQALGQGPEFLTYFNYEAQQDKSGLPNDRFSAERPEGSISTLTIQRTEQRDSAMYRCASSPGLGDTQYFGPGTRLTVL.

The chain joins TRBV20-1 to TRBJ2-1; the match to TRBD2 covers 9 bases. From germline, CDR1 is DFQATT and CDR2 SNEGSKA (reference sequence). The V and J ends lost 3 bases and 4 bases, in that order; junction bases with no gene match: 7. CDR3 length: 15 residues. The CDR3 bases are TGCAGTGCTAGCGATCTAGCGGGGAGATACAATGAGCAGTTCTTC. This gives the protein CSASDLAGRYNEQFF.

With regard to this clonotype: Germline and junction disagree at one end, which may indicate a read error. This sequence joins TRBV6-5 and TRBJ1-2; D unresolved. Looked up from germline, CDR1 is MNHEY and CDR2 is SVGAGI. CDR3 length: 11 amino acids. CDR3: CASSDSRGYTF. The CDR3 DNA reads TGTGCCAGCAGTGACTCGAGGGGCTACACCTTC.

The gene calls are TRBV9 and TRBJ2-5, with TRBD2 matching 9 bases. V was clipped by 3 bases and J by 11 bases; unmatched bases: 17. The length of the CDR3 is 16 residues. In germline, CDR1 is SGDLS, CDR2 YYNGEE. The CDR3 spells CASSAQSGGMSYKQYF. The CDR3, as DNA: TGTGCCAGCAGCGCGCAGAGCGGGGGGATGTCCTACAAGCAGTACTTC.

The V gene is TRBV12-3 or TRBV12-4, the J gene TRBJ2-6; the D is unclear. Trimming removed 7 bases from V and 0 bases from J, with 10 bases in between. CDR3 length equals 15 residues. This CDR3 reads CASKPINSGANVLTF. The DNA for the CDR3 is TGTGCCAGCAAGCCCATTAACTCTGGGGCCAACGTCCTGACTTTC.

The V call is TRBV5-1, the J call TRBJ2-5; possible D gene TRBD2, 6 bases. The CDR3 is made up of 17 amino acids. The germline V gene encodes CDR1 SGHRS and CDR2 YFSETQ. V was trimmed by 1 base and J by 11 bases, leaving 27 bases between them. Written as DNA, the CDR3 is TGCGCCAGCAGCTTGTCGGCAGGGACTTATATTTACAATGAGCAGTACTTC. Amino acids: CASSLSAGTYIYNEQYF.

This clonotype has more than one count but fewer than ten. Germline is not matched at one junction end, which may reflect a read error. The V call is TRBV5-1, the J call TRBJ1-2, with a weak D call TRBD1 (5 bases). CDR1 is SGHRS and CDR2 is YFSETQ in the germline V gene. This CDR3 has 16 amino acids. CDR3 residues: CASSPSTGPTNYGYTF. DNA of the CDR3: TGCGCTAGCAGCCCCTCTACAGGACCCACTAACTATGGCTACACCTTC.

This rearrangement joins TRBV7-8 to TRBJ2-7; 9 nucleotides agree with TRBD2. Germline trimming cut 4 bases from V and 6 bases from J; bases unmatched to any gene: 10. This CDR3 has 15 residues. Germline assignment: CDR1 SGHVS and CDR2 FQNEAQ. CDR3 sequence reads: CASSSLAGAPLEQYF. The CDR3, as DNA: TGTGCCAGCAGCTCCTTAGCGGGAGCCCCACTCGAGCAGTACTTC. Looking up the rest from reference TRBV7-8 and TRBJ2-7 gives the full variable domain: GAGVSQSPRYKVAKRGQDVALRCDPISGHVSLFWYQQALGQGPEFLTYFQNEAQLDKSGLPSDRFFAERPEGSVSTLKIQRTQQEDSAVYLCASSSLAGAPLEQYFGPGTRLTVT.

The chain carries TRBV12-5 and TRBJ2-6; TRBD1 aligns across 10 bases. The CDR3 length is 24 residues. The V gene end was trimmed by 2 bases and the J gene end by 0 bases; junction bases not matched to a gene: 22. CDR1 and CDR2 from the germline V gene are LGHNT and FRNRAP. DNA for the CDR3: TGTGCTAGTGGTTTGTTCTATCGACAGGGGGCGCTTTCCCTATCTGTCTCTGGGGCCAACGTCCTGACTTTC. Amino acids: CASGLFYRQGALSLSVSGANVLTF.